The present T cell receptor (beta chain) was sequenced within a study of human T cells and chemical hapten exposure. Study summary: Across samples, TCR yields varied, mostly owing to small differences in pooled library volumes.

Time point of the sample: patch test 2, 6 weeks after DPC sensitization. Sample treatment: therapeutic diphenylcyclopropenone sensitization with weekly scalp DPC. Every donor had alopecia and was 18 to 70 years old; all were suitable for DPC. As concerns this clonotype: Antigen: not known.

MiXCR, run by TCRdb on the RACE reads, gives a single entry per CDR3 protein. This table holds some 84,000 distinct CDR3 sequences, 8% to 13% found once. General study points: Following DPC sensitization, TCRs present above 1 in 1000 frequency showed no change.

The germline gives CDR1 SNHLY, CDR2 FYNNEI. Trimming pared 1 base from V and 4 bases from J, leaving 9 bases between. The CDR3 has 14 residues. Sample: whole blood, taken in connection with sensitization to the hapten diphenylcyclopropenone (DPC). This receptor was identified in a woman between 50 and 59 years old with alopecia areata. Some clones in this sample may be carry-over from other donors' samples. The chain links TRBV2 to TRBJ2-3, with D possibly matching TRBD1 (5 bases). Written as DNA, the CDR3 is TGTGCCAGCAGTGAAGGGGTGGGGCCAGATACGCAGTATTTT. This codes for CASSEGVGPDTQYF.